This T cell receptor beta chain was obtained from a study of blood T cell repertoires in COVID-19. Study-level information: The origin of the acute and convalescent COVID-19 samples was the United States, Italy and Spain. PBMCs, B-cell-depleted T cells, or T cells were the source of the cDNA or gDNA that made up the material.

Study processing details: Amplifying reference gene primers gave estimates of nucleated cell counts. The table came from immunoSEQ multiplex PCR; TCRdb's copy has only in-frame clones and leaves some out. That table is the source of V, J and clone size, and D and trimming were worked out from the DNA. The table lists hundreds of thousands of clones, 65% to 80% of them singletons. Germline loops: CDR1 KGHSH, CDR2 LQKENI. CDR3 length equals 15 residues. Deletions cut 3 bases from V and 0 bases from J, with 11 bases between. Specimen: peripheral blood. V gene TRBV18 combines with J gene TRBJ1-1; D gene uncertain. This clonotype originated in a woman aged 40-49 years with active or convalescent COVID-19. CDR3 residues: CASSPRANLNTEAFF. CDR3 DNA: TGTGCCAGCTCACCGAGGGCGAATCTGAACACTGAAGCTTTCTTT.